Listed here are 25 T cell receptor beta chains from one sample, sequenced in a study of shared clonotypes between healthy human individuals. CD8 cells classed as naive were CD45RO-negative and positively selected for CCR7, excluding terminally differentiated effector memory CD45RA+ cells. Clones were read by immunoSEQ multiplex PCR, and TCRdb kept only the in-frame ones, dropping some. The sample lists 600,000 or so clones, about 98% occurring once. Sequencing was carried out using naive CD8+ T cells sorted from blood. Receptors were obtained from a man younger than 40 in good health.

J is TRBJ2-7 and V is TRBV27; TRBD2 matches 8 bases. The CDR3 has 18 amino acids. Germline CDR1 reads MNHEY; CDR2 reads SMNVEV (reference sequence). Unmatched junction bases numbered 15, after V lost 3 bases and J lost 2 bases. The CDR3 spells CASSFVGRVPGVTYEQYF. The CDR3 nucleotides are TGTGCCAGCAGTTTCGTCGGGAGGGTACCCGGGGTCACCTACGAGCAGTACTTC.

The V and J genes are TRBV28 and TRBJ2-7; D remains unclear. The CDR3 length is 11 residues. CDR1 and CDR2 from the germline V gene are MDHEN and SYDVKM. The V and J ends lost 8 bases and 3 bases respectively, with 8 bases between them. CDR3 protein: CASAFYYEQYF. For the CDR3, the DNA is TGTGCCAGCGCGTTCTACTACGAGCAGTACTTC.

The chain joins TRBV10-2 to TRBJ1-1; 8 nucleotides align to TRBD1. J gave up 0 bases and V 7 bases, and 10 bases lay outside the gene matches. The germline gives CDR1 WSHSY, CDR2 SAAADI. CDR3 length equals 16 residues. CDR3 in DNA: TGCGCCAGCACAGGACAGGGAACGGGGTTGAACACTGAAGCTTTCTTT. Amino acids: CASTGQGTGLNTEAFF.

The V and J genes are TRBV12-5 and TRBJ2-1, with TRBD2 matching over 10 bases. This CDR3 has 14 amino acids. V lost 7 bases to trimming and J lost 9 bases; unmatched junction nucleotides: 9. CDR1 LGHNT and CDR2 FRNRAP come from the germline V gene. The CDR3 nucleotides read TGTGCTAGTGTAGGGCTAGCGGGAGTCAGTGAGCAGTTCTTC. Amino acid sequence: CASVGLAGVSEQFF.

The CDR3 loop is CASSLAREGASSYEQYF. The CDR3 region has the DNA TGTGCCAGCAGCTTAGCGCGGGAGGGGGCCAGCTCCTACGAGCAGTACTTC. The chain combines TRBV11-2 with TRBJ2-7; 9 bases agree with TRBD2. V lost 1 base, J lost 0 bases, and 7 bases stayed unmatched. CDR1 and CDR2 (germline): SGHAT, FQNNGV. The CDR3 runs 17 residues.

The chain uses TRBV7-2 and TRBJ2-1; 8 bases align to TRBD1. The CDR3 runs 18 residues. The V segment lost 1 base and the J segment 2 bases; nucleotides outside the gene matches: 10. Germline CDR1 SGHTA, CDR2 FQGNSA. CDR3 amino acids: CASSLDPGQGGPYNEQFF. The CDR3 DNA sequence: TGTGCCAGCAGCTTAGACCCTGGACAGGGCGGTCCCTACAATGAGCAGTTCTTC.

V usage is TRBV11-2 and J usage is TRBJ2-5; 7 nucleotides align to TRBD2. CDR1 is SGHAT and CDR2 is FQNNGV in the germline V gene. This CDR3 region has 13 residues. V was pared by 5 bases and J by 5 bases, with 5 bases of the junction left unmatched. CDR3 protein: CASSPGGTETQYF. In DNA form, the CDR3 reads TGTGCCAGCAGCCCCGGGGGGACGGAGACCCAGTACTTC.

The V gene is TRBV29-1, the J gene TRBJ1-2, with 8 bases lining up with TRBD1. The J segment lost 4 bases and the V segment lost 3 bases, leaving 4 bases of the junction unmatched. Germline values: CDR1 SQVTM, CDR2 ANQGSEA. The CDR3 is 13 residues long. Here the CDR3 reads CSVDKGQGYGYTF. Here the CDR3 DNA reads TGCAGCGTTGATAAAGGACAGGGCTATGGCTACACCTTC.

This clone was counted once. The chain couples TRBV15 to TRBJ2-3; tentative D call: TRBD2 (5 bases). This CDR3 comprises 12 residues. Germline lookup yields CDR1 LNHNV and CDR2 YYDKDF (reference sequence). With 5 bases removed from V and 5 bases from J, the gap between germline ends came to 8 bases. The CDR3 sequence: CATSGRRDTQYF. CDR3 sequence (DNA): TGTGCCACCAGCGGGAGAAGAGATACGCAGTATTTT.

The chain joins TRBV5-1 to TRBJ2-1; the D is unclear. The CDR3 length is 14 residues. V was cut by 4 bases and J by 0 bases, with 8 bases left in between. Germline V gene lookup returns CDR1 SGHRS and CDR2 YFSETQ. Here the CDR3 reads CASSLDLSYNEQFF. The CDR3 nucleotides read TGCGCCAGCAGCCTAGACCTCTCCTACAATGAGCAGTTCTTC.

The chain employs TRBV27 and TRBJ2-1; D gene unclear. V gave up 10 bases and J gave up 7 bases, with 23 bases separating them. Germline CDR1 and CDR2: MNHEY and SMNVEV (reference sequence). The CDR3 is made up of 15 amino acids. The CDR3 here is CATSESGPIWNEQFF. In nucleotides, the CDR3 is TGTGCCACCTCAGAGAGTGGACCAATTTGGAATGAGCAGTTCTTC.

The chain couples TRBV28 to TRBJ1-5, with a possible D match to TRBD1 (6 bases). The V gene's germline CDR1 is MDHEN and CDR2 SYDVKM. The V end was cut by 6 bases, the J end by 4 bases, with 19 bases between. The CDR3 consists of 16 residues. The DNA for the CDR3 is TGTGCCAGCAGGCAGAGGGGGGACTCACGGAATCAGCCCCAGCATTTT. It encodes CASRQRGDSRNQPQHF.

The chain carries TRBV14 and TRBJ2-7; 8 bases agree with TRBD2. The trim removed 2 bases at V and 3 bases at J, leaving 12 bases unmatched. CDR3 size: 17 residues. The germline CDR1 and CDR2 sequences are SGHDN and FVKESK. DNA of the CDR3: TGTGCCAGCAGCCAAACAGGTTCGAGCGGGAGCTTCTACGAGCAGTACTTC. It encodes CASSQTGSSGSFYEQYF.

The rearrangement uses TRBV7-6 and TRBJ2-1, with a possible D match to TRBD1 (5 bases). V was clipped by 1 base and J by 9 bases, with 13 bases between them. The CDR3 is 14 amino acids. Germline values: CDR1 SGHVS, CDR2 FNYEAQ. Written as DNA, the CDR3 is TGTGCCAGCAGCTTAGGTGGTAGGGGCAGTGAGCAGTTCTTC. Amino acids: CASSLGGRGSEQFF.

The chain joins TRBV7-6 to TRBJ2-1; unclear D gene. CDR3 length: 15 amino acids. Germline CDR1 reads SGHVS; CDR2 reads FNYEAQ. The V and J ends lost 1 base and 6 bases respectively, with 13 bases between them. This CDR3 reads CASSLGRAHSNEQFF. The CDR3 DNA reads as TGTGCCAGCAGCTTAGGTAGGGCCCACTCCAATGAGCAGTTCTTC.

This clone was counted once. The chain employs TRBV6-1 and TRBJ2-1, with 12 nucleotides matching TRBD2. Germline assignment: CDR1 MNHNS and CDR2 SASEGT. J lost 6 bases, V lost 4 bases, and 7 bases had no gene match. This CDR3 spans 16 amino acids. The CDR3 loop reads CASSGTSGIRFNEQFF. The CDR3 DNA reads as TGTGCCAGCAGTGGGACTAGCGGGATCCGGTTCAATGAGCAGTTCTTC.

V gene TRBV27 combines with J gene TRBJ2-7; D may be TRBD2 (6 bases). The V end lost 2 bases, the J end lost 5 bases, and 10 bases lay between the germline ends. The CDR3 runs to 13 residues. The germline V gene encodes CDR1 MNHEY and CDR2 SMNVEV (reference sequence). In DNA form, the CDR3 reads TGTGCCAGCAGTTTACCGGGAGAGCACGAGCAGTACTTC. It encodes CASSLPGEHEQYF.

The chain uses TRBV15 and TRBJ1-1; D ambiguous. CDR1 is LNHNV and CDR2 is YYDKDF in the germline V gene (reference sequence). V gave up 6 bases and J gave up 0 bases, with 8 bases separating them. This CDR3 is 13 amino acids long. The CDR3 DNA sequence: TGTGCCACCAGAAGGACCATGAACACTGAAGCTTTCTTT. Translating gives CATRRTMNTEAFF. Drawing the rest from reference TRBV15 and TRBJ1-1, the complete variable domain is DAMVIQNPRYQVTQFGKPVTLSCSQTLNHNVMYWYQQKSSQAPKLLFHYYDKDFNNEADTPDNFQSRRPNTSFCFLDIRSPGLGDTAMYLCATRRTMNTEAFFGQGTRLTVV.

The chain uses TRBV6-5 and TRBJ2-1; 8 nucleotides align to TRBD1. The trim removed 4 bases at V and 8 bases at J, leaving 1 base unmatched. The CDR3 sequence is 12 residues long. Germline-derived CDR1 and CDR2 are MNHEY and SVGAGI. This chain's CDR3 is CASSFRGHEQFF. CDR3 sequence (DNA): TGTGCCAGCAGTTTCAGGGGGCATGAGCAGTTCTTC.

The rearrangement joins TRBV29-1 to TRBJ1-1; 7 bases are a match to TRBD1. V shed 7 bases, J shed 7 bases, and the junction held 3 bases outside the gene matches. The CDR3 totals 10 residues. Germline V lookup: CDR1 SQVTM, CDR2 ANQGSEA. This chain's CDR3 is CSGGTVEAFF. CDR3 sequence (DNA): TGCAGCGGGGGGACAGTTGAAGCTTTCTTT.

The genes are TRBV4-1 and TRBJ2-5, with 7 positions matching TRBD1. CDR1 is MGHRA and CDR2 is YSYEKL in the germline V gene. The CDR3 has 18 amino acids. Unmatched junction bases numbered 15, after V lost 4 bases and J lost 1 base. Here the CDR3 reads CASSRIVRPGTAQETQYF. CDR3 bases: TGCGCCAGCAGCCGGATCGTCCGGCCCGGGACAGCCCAAGAGACCCAGTACTTC.

V gene TRBV11-2 combines with J gene TRBJ2-6; no clear D. Trimming removed 5 bases at V and 5 bases at J, with 22 bases between. CDR1 SGHAT and CDR2 FQNNGV come from the germline V gene. The CDR3 loop spans 18 amino acids. The CDR3 reads CASSTGRKQQSRANVLTF. The CDR3 DNA follows: TGTGCCAGCAGCACCGGGCGCAAGCAACAAAGTCGGGCCAACGTCCTGACTTTC.

The CDR3 loop is CASSRTPSYEQYF. The DNA of the CDR3 is TGTGCCAGCAGTCGAACTCCCTCCTACGAGCAGTACTTC. The V and J genes are TRBV2 and TRBJ2-7; D uncertain. There are 13 residues in the CDR3. Germline CDR1 and CDR2: SNHLY and FYNNEI. V shed 5 bases and J shed 0 bases, with 8 bases lying between them.

This clone was seen once. The V gene is TRBV27, the J gene TRBJ2-3; a weak D match, TRBD2 (5 bases). The CDR3 runs 14 residues. Germline V gene lookup returns CDR1 MNHEY and CDR2 SMNVEV (reference sequence). V lost 5 bases and J 6 bases, leaving 15 bases between the germline ends. CDR3 sequence reads: CASSLVGSGDTQYF. The CDR3, as DNA: TGTGCCAGCAGTCTGGTAGGGTCGGGGGATACGCAGTATTTT.

Only a few counts were recorded for this clone. The chain links TRBV6-5 to TRBJ1-1; tentative D call: TRBD1 (6 bases). Germline loops: CDR1 MNHEY, CDR2 SVGAGI. The V end was cut by 0 bases, the J end by 1 base, with 12 bases between. The CDR3 extends over 16 amino acids. CDR3 coding DNA: TGTGCCAGCAGTTACTCCATGGGGGCCAAGAACACTGAAGCTTTCTTT. Residues: CASSYSMGAKNTEAFF.